The rows below give T cell receptor beta chains drawn from one sample of a study of T cells after posttransplantation cyclophosphamide. Clones were read by immunoSEQ multiplex PCR, and TCRdb kept only the in-frame ones, dropping some. The sample has about 5,000 clones, 1.8% seen once. The source was PBMCs, collected 242 days after a stem cell transplant with posttransplant cyclophosphamide. The receptor set was obtained from a male patient between 25 and 39 years old who received an allogeneic stem cell transplant from a related donor, was CMV-positive, and had no GVHD. Some of the T cells may derive from the graft donor. Each CDR3 is given with its conserved first and last residue. Each record gives: D gene, J gene, CDR3 length, V gene, clone size, CDR3 protein, CDR3 DNA. The D gene is left open where the match is weak. Rows give clone size only sometimes, using once, few, many, or a class for an expanded clone.

D gene: .
J gene: TRBJ2-7
CDR3 length: 13
V gene: TRBV11-1
clone size: few
CDR3 protein: CAGAGRDSYEQYF
CDR3 DNA: TGTGCCGGGGCGGGGCGGGACTCCTACGAGCAGTACTTC

D gene: TRBD2
J gene: TRBJ2-2
CDR3 length: 14
V gene: TRBV28
clone size: few
CDR3 protein: CASSLSGRSGELFF
CDR3 DNA: TGTGCCAGCAGTTTGAGCGGGAGATCCGGGGAGCTGTTTTTT

D gene: .
J gene: TRBJ2-7
CDR3 length: 13
V gene: TRBV6-5
clone size: few
CDR3 protein: CASRSGQGGEQYF
CDR3 DNA: TGTGCCAGCAGGAGCGGACAGGGAGGGGAGCAGTACTTC

D gene: .
J gene: TRBJ2-1
CDR3 length: 12
V gene: TRBV7-8
clone size: .
CDR3 protein: CASSLDGGGQFF
CDR3 DNA: TGTGCCAGCAGCTTAGACGGGGGTGGGCAGTTCTTC

D gene: .
J gene: TRBJ2-2
CDR3 length: 15
V gene: TRBV6-6
clone size: few
CDR3 protein: CASSYGGARTGELFF
CDR3 DNA: TGTGCCAGCAGTTACGGGGGGGCACGGACCGGGGAGCTGTTTTTT

D gene: .
J gene: TRBJ2-2
CDR3 length: 15
V gene: TRBV7-3
clone size: .
CDR3 protein: CASSPQYTNTGELFF
CDR3 DNA: TGTGCCAGCAGCCCCCAGTACACGAACACCGGGGAGCTGTTTTTT

D gene: TRBD1
J gene: TRBJ1-1
CDR3 length: 13
V gene: TRBV7-6
clone size: few
CDR3 protein: CASSLKQGTEAFF
CDR3 DNA: TGTGCCAGCAGCCTTAAACAGGGGACTGAAGCTTTCTTT

D gene: TRBD2
J gene: TRBJ2-1
CDR3 length: 16
V gene: TRBV7-6
clone size: .
CDR3 protein: CASSVLAGEIDNEQFF
CDR3 DNA: TGTGCCAGCAGCGTCTTAGCGGGAGAAATCGACAATGAGCAGTTCTTC

D gene: TRBD1
J gene: TRBJ2-3
CDR3 length: 15
V gene: TRBV7-3
clone size: .
CDR3 protein: CASSLRTGSTDTQYF
CDR3 DNA: TGTGCCAGCAGCTTGCGGACAGGGAGCACAGATACGCAGTATTTT

D gene: TRBD2
J gene: TRBJ2-5
CDR3 length: 15
V gene: TRBV5-4
clone size: few
CDR3 protein: CASSFVTSGTETQYF
CDR3 DNA: TGTGCCAGCAGCTTTGTCACTAGCGGGACGGAGACCCAGTACTTC

D gene: TRBD1
J gene: TRBJ1-5
CDR3 length: 16
V gene: TRBV28
clone size: .
CDR3 protein: CASSQGQGEGNQPQHF
CDR3 DNA: TGTGCCAGCAGCCAGGGACAGGGGGAGGGCAATCAGCCCCAGCATTTT

D gene: .
J gene: TRBJ1-5
CDR3 length: 14
V gene: TRBV28
clone size: few
CDR3 protein: CASSLWQGNQPQHF
CDR3 DNA: TGTGCCAGCAGTTTATGGCAGGGCAATCAGCCCCAGCATTTT

D gene: TRBD2
J gene: TRBJ2-5
CDR3 length: 13
V gene: TRBV7-3
clone size: .
CDR3 protein: CASSPAGGETQYF
CDR3 DNA: TGTGCCAGCAGCCCTGCGGGGGGCGAGACCCAGTACTTC

D gene: TRBD1
J gene: TRBJ2-2
CDR3 length: 14
V gene: TRBV25-1
clone size: few
CDR3 protein: CASQGQGGTGELFF
CDR3 DNA: TGTGCCAGCCAGGGACAGGGAGGGACCGGGGAGCTGTTTTTT

D gene: TRBD1
J gene: TRBJ2-1
CDR3 length: 14
V gene: TRBV27
clone size: few
CDR3 protein: CASSGTDSYNEQFF
CDR3 DNA: TGTGCCAGCAGTGGGACAGATTCCTACAATGAGCAGTTCTTC

D gene: .
J gene: TRBJ2-1
CDR3 length: 14
V gene: TRBV6-5
clone size: .
CDR3 protein: CASSLSGLFNEQFF
CDR3 DNA: TGTGCCAGCAGTCTTAGCGGACTTTTCAATGAGCAGTTCTTC

D gene: .
J gene: TRBJ1-3
CDR3 length: 17
V gene: TRBV4-3
clone size: few
CDR3 protein: CASSQDPPGYKGNTIYF
CDR3 DNA: TGCGCCAGCAGCCAAGATCCCCCAGGGTATAAGGGAAACACCATATATTTT

D gene: TRBD1
J gene: TRBJ1-6
CDR3 length: 13
V gene: TRBV2
clone size: few
CDR3 protein: CASTGQDNSPLHF
CDR3 DNA: TGTGCCAGCACCGGACAGGATAATTCACCCCTCCACTTT

D gene: .
J gene: TRBJ1-2
CDR3 length: 11
V gene: TRBV7-8
clone size: .
CDR3 protein: CASSSDAGSTF
CDR3 DNA: TGTGCCAGCAGCTCGGACGCCGGGAGCACCTTC

D gene: .
J gene: TRBJ1-5
CDR3 length: 16
V gene: TRBV2
clone size: .
CDR3 protein: CASSVGLMYSNQPQHF
CDR3 DNA: TGTGCCAGCAGTGTGGGCCTGATGTATAGCAATCAGCCCCAGCATTTT

D gene: .
J gene: TRBJ2-3
CDR3 length: 14
V gene: TRBV29-1
clone size: .
CDR3 protein: CSGAYQGITDTQYF
CDR3 DNA: TGCAGCGGAGCCTATCAGGGGATCACAGATACGCAGTATTTT

D gene: .
J gene: TRBJ2-1
CDR3 length: 16
V gene: TRBV21-1
clone size: .
CDR3 protein: CASSKGSGKGIVEQFF
CDR3 DNA: TGTGCCAGCAGCAAAGGGAGCGGGAAAGGTATAGTTGAGCAGTTCTTC

D gene: .
J gene: TRBJ1-6
CDR3 length: 15
V gene: TRBV28
clone size: .
CDR3 protein: CASRRQVLGASPLHF
CDR3 DNA: TGTGCCAGCAGACGACAGGTACTGGGGGCTTCACCCCTCCACTTT

D gene: TRBD1
J gene: TRBJ2-1
CDR3 length: 17
V gene: TRBV11-3
clone size: few
CDR3 protein: CASSGGRGRGFHNEQFF
CDR3 DNA: TGTGCCAGCAGCGGTGGAAGGGGCAGGGGGTTCCACAATGAGCAGTTCTTC

D gene: .
J gene: TRBJ2-7
CDR3 length: 13
V gene: TRBV21-1
clone size: .
CDR3 protein: CANETGSGYEQYF
CDR3 DNA: TGTGCCAACGAGACAGGGTCGGGCTACGAGCAGTACTTC

D gene: TRBD2
J gene: TRBJ2-1
CDR3 length: 15
V gene: TRBV27
clone size: few
CDR3 protein: CASSLSGLAGNEQFF
CDR3 DNA: TGTGCCAGCAGTTTATCGGGACTAGCGGGAAATGAGCAGTTCTTC

D gene: TRBD1
J gene: TRBJ1-5
CDR3 length: 16
V gene: TRBV19
clone size: few
CDR3 protein: CASTYSGTGDYQPQHF
CDR3 DNA: TGTGCCAGTACCTATTCCGGGACAGGGGATTATCAGCCCCAGCATTTT

D gene: .
J gene: TRBJ1-2
CDR3 length: 14
V gene: TRBV6-4
clone size: .
CDR3 protein: CASRTWGPIYGYTF
CDR3 DNA: TGTGCCAGCAGGACGTGGGGGCCAATCTATGGCTACACCTTC

D gene: .
J gene: TRBJ2-4
CDR3 length: 16
V gene: TRBV4-1
clone size: few
CDR3 protein: CASSQVAGLAKNIQYF
CDR3 DNA: TGCGCCAGCAGCCAAGTGGCAGGGCTAGCCAAAAACATTCAGTACTTC

D gene: TRBD1
J gene: TRBJ1-2
CDR3 length: 15
V gene: TRBV5-6
clone size: .
CDR3 protein: CASSTGTGGADGYTF
CDR3 DNA: TGTGCCAGCAGCACTGGGACAGGGGGCGCAGATGGCTACACCTTC

D gene: .
J gene: TRBJ2-3
CDR3 length: 18
V gene: TRBV4-2
clone size: few
CDR3 protein: CASSLQGITDTSTDTQYF
CDR3 DNA: TGTGCCAGCAGCCTCCAGGGAATAACGGACACTAGCACAGATACGCAGTATTTT

D gene: .
J gene: TRBJ2-5
CDR3 length: 17
V gene: TRBV5-4
clone size: .
CDR3 protein: CASSLGVTYRRMETQYF
CDR3 DNA: TGTGCCAGCAGCTTGGGGGTGACATACCGGAGGATGGAGACCCAGTACTTC

D gene: .
J gene: TRBJ1-4
CDR3 length: 14
V gene: TRBV9
clone size: .
CDR3 protein: CASSVESVGEKLFF
CDR3 DNA: TGTGCCAGCAGCGTAGAATCTGTCGGTGAAAAACTGTTTTTT

D gene: .
J gene: TRBJ2-7
CDR3 length: 12
V gene: TRBV30
clone size: .
CDR3 protein: CAWSVQTYEQYF
CDR3 DNA: TGTGCCTGGAGTGTCCAGACCTACGAGCAGTACTTC

D gene: .
J gene: TRBJ1-6
CDR3 length: 18
V gene: TRBV5-5
clone size: few
CDR3 protein: CASSFRDTPSSYNSPLHF
CDR3 DNA: TGTGCCAGCAGCTTCAGGGACACCCCGAGCTCCTATAATTCACCCCTCCACTTT

D gene: TRBD1
J gene: TRBJ1-2
CDR3 length: 15
V gene: TRBV5-1
clone size: .
CDR3 protein: CASSLGTGSLYGYTF
CDR3 DNA: TGCGCCAGCAGCTTGGGGACAGGATCACTCTATGGCTACACCTTC

D gene: .
J gene: TRBJ2-5
CDR3 length: 15
V gene: TRBV5-4
clone size: few
CDR3 protein: CASSLGTGGPGTQYF
CDR3 DNA: TGTGCCAGCAGCTTGGGAACGGGGGGCCCCGGGACCCAGTACTTC

D gene: .
J gene: TRBJ1-1
CDR3 length: 15
V gene: TRBV11-1
clone size: .
CDR3 protein: CASSQHKEWETEAFF
CDR3 DNA: TGTGCCAGCAGCCAACACAAGGAGTGGGAGACTGAAGCTTTCTTT

D gene: .
J gene: TRBJ2-2
CDR3 length: 12
V gene: TRBV7-9
clone size: .
CDR3 protein: CASSLVSRGAVF
CDR3 DNA: TGTGCCAGCAGCTTAGTGTCCCGGGGAGCTGTTTTT

D gene: TRBD2
J gene: TRBJ2-1
CDR3 length: 15
V gene: TRBV5-1
clone size: few
CDR3 protein: CASSTTSGPYNEQFF
CDR3 DNA: TGCGCCAGCAGCACCACTAGCGGACCTTACAATGAGCAGTTCTTC

D gene: .
J gene: TRBJ1-1
CDR3 length: 14
V gene: TRBV27
clone size: few
CDR3 protein: CASSLIEGNTEAFF
CDR3 DNA: TGTGCCAGCAGTTTAATCGAGGGAAACACTGAAGCTTTCTTT

D gene: TRBD1
J gene: TRBJ2-5
CDR3 length: 15
V gene: TRBV7-8
clone size: few
CDR3 protein: CASTPYRGLGETQYF
CDR3 DNA: TGTGCCAGCACTCCTTACAGGGGCTTGGGAGAGACCCAGTACTTC